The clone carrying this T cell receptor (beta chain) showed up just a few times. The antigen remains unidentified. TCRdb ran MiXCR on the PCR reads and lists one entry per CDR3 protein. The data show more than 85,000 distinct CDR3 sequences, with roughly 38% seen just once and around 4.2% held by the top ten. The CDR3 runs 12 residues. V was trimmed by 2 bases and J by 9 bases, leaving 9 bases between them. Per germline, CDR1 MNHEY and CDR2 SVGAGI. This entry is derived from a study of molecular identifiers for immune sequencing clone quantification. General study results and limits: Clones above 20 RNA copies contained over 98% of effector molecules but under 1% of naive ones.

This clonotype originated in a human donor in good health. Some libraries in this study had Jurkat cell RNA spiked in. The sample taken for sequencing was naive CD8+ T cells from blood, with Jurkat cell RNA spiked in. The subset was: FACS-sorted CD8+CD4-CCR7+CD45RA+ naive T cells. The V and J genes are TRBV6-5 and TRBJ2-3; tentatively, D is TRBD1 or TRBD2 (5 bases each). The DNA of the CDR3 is TGTGCCAGCAGTTACGGGGCGGGCACGCAGTATTTT. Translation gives CASSYGAGTQYF.